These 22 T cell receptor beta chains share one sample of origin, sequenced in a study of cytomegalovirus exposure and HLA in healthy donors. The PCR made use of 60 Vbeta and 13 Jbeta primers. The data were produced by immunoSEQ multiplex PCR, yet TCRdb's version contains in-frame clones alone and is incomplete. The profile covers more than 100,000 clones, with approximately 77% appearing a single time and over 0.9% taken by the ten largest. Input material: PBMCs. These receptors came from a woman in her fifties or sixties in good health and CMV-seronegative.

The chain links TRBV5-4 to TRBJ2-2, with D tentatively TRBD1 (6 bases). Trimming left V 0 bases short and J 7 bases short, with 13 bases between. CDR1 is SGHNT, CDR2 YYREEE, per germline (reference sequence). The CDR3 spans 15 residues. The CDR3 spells CASSLANRESGELFF. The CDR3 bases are TGTGCCAGCAGCTTGGCCAACAGGGAAAGCGGGGAGCTGTTTTTT. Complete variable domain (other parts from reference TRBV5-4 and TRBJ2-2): ETGVTQSPTHLIKTRGQQVTLRCSSQSGHNTVSWYQQALGQGPQFIFQYYREEENGRGNFPPRFSGLQFPNYSSELNVNALELDDSALYLCASSLANRESGELFFGEGSRLTVL.

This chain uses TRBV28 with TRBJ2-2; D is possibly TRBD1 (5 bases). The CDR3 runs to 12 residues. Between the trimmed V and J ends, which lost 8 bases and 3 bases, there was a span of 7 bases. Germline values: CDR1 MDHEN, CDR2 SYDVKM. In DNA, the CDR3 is TGTGCCAGCGGGGCCTACACCGGGGAGCTGTTTTTT. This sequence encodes CASGAYTGELFF.

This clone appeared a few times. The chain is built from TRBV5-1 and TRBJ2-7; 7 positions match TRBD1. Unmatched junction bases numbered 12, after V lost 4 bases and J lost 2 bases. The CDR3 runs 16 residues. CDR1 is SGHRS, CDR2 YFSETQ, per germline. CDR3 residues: CASSQNSGTDTYEQYF. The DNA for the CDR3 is TGCGCCAGCAGCCAAAATTCCGGGACAGATACCTACGAGCAGTACTTC.

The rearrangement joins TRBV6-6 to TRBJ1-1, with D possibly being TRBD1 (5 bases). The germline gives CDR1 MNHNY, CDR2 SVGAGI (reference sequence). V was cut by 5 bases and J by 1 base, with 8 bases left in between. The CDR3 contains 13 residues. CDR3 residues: CASSPRGNTEAFF. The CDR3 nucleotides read TGTGCCAGCAGTCCAAGGGGGAACACTGAAGCTTTCTTT.

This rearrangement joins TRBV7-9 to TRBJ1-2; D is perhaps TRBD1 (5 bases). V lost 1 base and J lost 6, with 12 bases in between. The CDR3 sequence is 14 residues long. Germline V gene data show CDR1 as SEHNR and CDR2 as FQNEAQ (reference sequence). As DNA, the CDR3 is TGTGCCAGCAGCTTAGGTGGGGCAGGTAATGGCTACACCTTC. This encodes CASSLGGAGNGYTF.

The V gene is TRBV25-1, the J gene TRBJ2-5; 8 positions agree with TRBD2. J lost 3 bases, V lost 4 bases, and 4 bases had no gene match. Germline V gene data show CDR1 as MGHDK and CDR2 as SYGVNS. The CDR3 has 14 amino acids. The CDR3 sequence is CASSAGGAEETQYF. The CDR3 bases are TGTGCCAGCAGTGCGGGGGGGGCGGAAGAGACCCAGTACTTC.

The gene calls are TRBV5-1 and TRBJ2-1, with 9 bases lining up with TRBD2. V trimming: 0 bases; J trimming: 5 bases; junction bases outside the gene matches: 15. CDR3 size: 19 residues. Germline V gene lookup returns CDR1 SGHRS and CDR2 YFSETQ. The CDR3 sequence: CASSLARTSSGKGNNEQFF. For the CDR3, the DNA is TGCGCCAGCAGCTTGGCCCGGACGTCTAGCGGGAAAGGGAACAATGAGCAGTTCTTC.

The CDR3: CASSFAFGTEAFF. DNA for the CDR3: TGCGCCAGCAGCTTTGCTTTCGGGACTGAAGCTTTCTTT. This chain connects TRBV5-1 to TRBJ1-1; D not certain. The V gene's germline CDR1 is SGHRS and CDR2 YFSETQ. V gave up 2 bases and J gave up 5 bases, with 10 bases separating them. This CDR3 is 13 amino acids long. The full variable domain, its missing parts supplied by reference TRBV5-1 and TRBJ1-1, is KAGVTQTPRYLIKTRGQQVTLSCSPISGHRSVSWYQQTPGQGLQFLFEYFSETQRNKGNFPGRFSGRQFSNSRSEMNVSTLELGDSALYLCASSFAFGTEAFFGQGTRLTVV.

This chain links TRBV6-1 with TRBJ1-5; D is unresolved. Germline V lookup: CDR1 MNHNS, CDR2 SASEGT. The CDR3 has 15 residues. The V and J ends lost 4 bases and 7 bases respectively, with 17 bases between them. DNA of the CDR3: TGTGCCAGCAGTGCCAACCCCGGGGATTGGCAGCCCCAGCATTTT. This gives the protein CASSANPGDWQPQHF.

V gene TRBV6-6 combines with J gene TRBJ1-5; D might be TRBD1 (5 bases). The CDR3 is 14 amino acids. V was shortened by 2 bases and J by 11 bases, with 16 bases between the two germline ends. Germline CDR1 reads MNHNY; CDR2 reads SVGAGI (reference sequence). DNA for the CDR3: TGTGCCAGCAGTTACGACATAACAGGTCCCACCCAGCATTTT. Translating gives CASSYDITGPTQHF.

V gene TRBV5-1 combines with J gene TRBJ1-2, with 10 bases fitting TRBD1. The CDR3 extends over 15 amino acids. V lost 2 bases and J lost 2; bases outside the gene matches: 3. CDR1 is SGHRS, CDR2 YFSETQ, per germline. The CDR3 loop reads CASSFLTGGNYGYTF. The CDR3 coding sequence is TGCGCCAGCAGCTTCTTGACAGGGGGCAACTATGGCTACACCTTC.

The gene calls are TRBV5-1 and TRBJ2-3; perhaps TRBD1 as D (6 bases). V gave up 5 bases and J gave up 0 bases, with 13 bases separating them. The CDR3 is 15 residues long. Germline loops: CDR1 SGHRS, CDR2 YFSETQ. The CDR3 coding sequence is TGCGCCAGCAGGACAGGAGCTCCTAGCACAGATACGCAGTATTTT. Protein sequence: CASRTGAPSTDTQYF.

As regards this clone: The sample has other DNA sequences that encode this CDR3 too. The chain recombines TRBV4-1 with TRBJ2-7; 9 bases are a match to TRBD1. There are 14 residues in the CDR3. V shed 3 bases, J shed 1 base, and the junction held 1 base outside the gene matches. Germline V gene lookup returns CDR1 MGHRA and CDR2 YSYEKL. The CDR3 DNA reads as TGCGCCAGCAGCCAGGGACAGGGATCCTACGAGCAGTACTTC. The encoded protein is CASSQGQGSYEQYF.

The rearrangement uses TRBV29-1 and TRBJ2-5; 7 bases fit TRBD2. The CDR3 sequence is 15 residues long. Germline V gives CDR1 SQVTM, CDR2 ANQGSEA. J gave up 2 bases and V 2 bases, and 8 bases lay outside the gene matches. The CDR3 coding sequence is TGCAGCGTTGAACGGCGGGGGAACTCTCAAGAGACCCAGTACTTC. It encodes CSVERRGNSQETQYF.

The CDR3 DNA reads as TGTGCCAGCAGTGTACAGGGGGGCAATGAGCAGTTCTTC. Its protein product is CASSVQGGNEQFF. This chain joins TRBV2 and TRBJ2-1, with TRBD1 matching over 8 bases. Germline CDR1 SNHLY, CDR2 FYNNEI. V lost 4 bases to trimming and J lost 6 bases; unmatched junction nucleotides: 2. CDR3 size: 13 residues.

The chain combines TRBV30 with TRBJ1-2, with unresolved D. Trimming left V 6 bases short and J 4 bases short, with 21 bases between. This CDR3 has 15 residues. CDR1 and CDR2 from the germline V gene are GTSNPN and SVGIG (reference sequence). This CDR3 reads CACANLGGNSYGYTF. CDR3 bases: TGTGCCTGCGCTAACCTGGGAGGGAACTCCTATGGCTACACCTTC. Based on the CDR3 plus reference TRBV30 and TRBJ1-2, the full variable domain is SQTIHQWPATLVQPVGSPLSLECTVEGTSNPNLYWYRQAAGRGLQLLFYSVGIGQISSEVPQNLSASRPQDRQFILSSKKLLLSDSGFYLCACANLGGNSYGYTFGSGTRLTVV.

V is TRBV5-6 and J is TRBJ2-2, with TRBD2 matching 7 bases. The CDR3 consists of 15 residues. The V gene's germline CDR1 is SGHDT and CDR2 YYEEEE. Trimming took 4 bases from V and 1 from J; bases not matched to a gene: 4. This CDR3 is CASSPGGRNTGELFF. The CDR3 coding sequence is TGTGCCAGCAGCCCGGGAGGCAGGAACACCGGGGAGCTGTTTTTT.

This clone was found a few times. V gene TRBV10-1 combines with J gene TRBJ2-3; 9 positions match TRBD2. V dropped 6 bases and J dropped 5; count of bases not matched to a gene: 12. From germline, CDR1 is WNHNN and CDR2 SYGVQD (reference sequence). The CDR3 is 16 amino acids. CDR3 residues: CASSEGWGLAGDTQYF. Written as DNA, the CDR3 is TGCGCCAGCAGCGAAGGGTGGGGACTAGCAGGAGATACGCAGTATTTT.

The CDR3: CASSPGLGGETQYF. As DNA, the CDR3 is TGTGCCAGCAGCCCGGGACTGGGGGGAGAGACCCAGTACTTC. The chain employs TRBV7-2 and TRBJ2-5, with D possibly being TRBD2 (6 bases). The germline CDR1 and CDR2 sequences are SGHTA and FQGNSA. Deletions cut 5 bases from V and 4 bases from J, with 14 bases between. The CDR3 is 14 residues long.

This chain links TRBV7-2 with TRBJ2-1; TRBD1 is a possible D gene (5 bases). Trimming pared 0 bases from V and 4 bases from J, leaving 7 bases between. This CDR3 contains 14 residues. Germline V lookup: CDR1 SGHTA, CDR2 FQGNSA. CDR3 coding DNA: TGTGCCAGCAGCTTAGCGGGGCCATACAATGAGCAGTTCTTC. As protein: CASSLAGPYNEQFF.

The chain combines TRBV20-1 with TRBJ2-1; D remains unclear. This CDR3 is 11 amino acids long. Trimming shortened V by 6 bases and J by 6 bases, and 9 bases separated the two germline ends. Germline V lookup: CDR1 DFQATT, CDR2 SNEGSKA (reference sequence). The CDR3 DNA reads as TGCAGTGCCCCGGCGGTCAATGAGCAGTTCTTC. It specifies CSAPAVNEQFF.

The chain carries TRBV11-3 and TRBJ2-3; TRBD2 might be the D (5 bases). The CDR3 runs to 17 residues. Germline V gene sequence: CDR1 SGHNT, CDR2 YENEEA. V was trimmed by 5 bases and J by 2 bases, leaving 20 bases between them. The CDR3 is CASSHSRGSRPTDTQYF. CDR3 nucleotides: TGTGCCAGCAGCCACTCCCGGGGTAGCCGGCCCACAGATACGCAGTATTTT.